The rows below give T cell receptor beta chains drawn from one sample of a study of PD-L1 blockade in urothelial cancer. Assay used: immunoSEQ multiplex PCR; TCRdb lists only in-frame clones, some missing. The sample contains approximately 80,000 clones, 82% of which appear only once. Sequences were derived from PBMCs, sampled around atezolizumab (anti-PD-L1) treatment. The receptors were gathered from a man aged 70-80 years with urothelial cancer. The CDR3 runs from the conserved cysteine through the conserved F or W. D genes are given only for firm matches. Only part of the rows carry a size: once, few, many, or a class if the clone is expanded.

abundance	v_gene	j_gene	len	d_gene	CDR3aa	CDR3nt
many	TRBV5-1	TRBJ2-2	15	TRBD1	CASSLQGTNTGELFF	TGCGCCAGCAGCTTACAGGGGACGAACACCGGGGAGCTGTTTTTT
-	TRBV29-1	TRBJ1-6	13	-	CSVGPRGDSPLHF	TGCAGCGTGGGACCACGCGGGGATTCACCCCTCCACTTT
-	TRBV19	TRBJ2-1	14	-	CASSLVGALNEQFF	TGTGCCAGTAGCCTAGTGGGGGCCTTGAATGAGCAGTTCTTC
-	TRBV2	TRBJ2-6	16	TRBD1	CVDRDRSVSGANVLTF	TGTGTCGACCGGGACAGGTCTGTCTCTGGGGCCAACGTCCTGACTTTC
-	TRBV19	TRBJ1-3	12	-	CASRDTGNTIYF	TGTGCCAGCCGGGACACTGGAAACACCATATATTTT
-	TRBV7-9	TRBJ2-5	15	TRBD2	CASSLALAGQETQYF	TGTGCCAGCAGCTTAGCACTAGCGGGGCAAGAGACCCAGTACTTC
-	TRBV4-3	TRBJ2-1	15	-	CASSQALGPYNEQFF	TGCGCCAGCAGCCAAGCTCTAGGCCCTTACAATGAGCAGTTCTTC
-	TRBV6-5	TRBJ2-1	15	TRBD1	CASRLTGDSYNEQFF	TGTGCCAGCCGGCTAACAGGGGACTCCTACAATGAGCAGTTCTTC
-	TRBV5-4	TRBJ2-7	14	-	CASSFARGSYEQYF	TGTGCCAGCAGCTTTGCGCGGGGTTCCTACGAGCAGTACTTC
-	TRBV18	TRBJ2-3	15	-	CASSPVEGAVEERYF	TGTGCCAGCTCACCAGTGGAGGGGGCGGTTGAAGAGCGGTATTTT
-	TRBV7-8	TRBJ1-2	12	-	CASSPPGYGYTF	TGTGCCAGCAGCCCCCCGGGCTATGGCTACACCTTC
-	TRBV11-2	TRBJ2-2	16	TRBD2	CASSSLSGGSAGELFF	TGTGCCAGCAGCTCCCTTAGCGGGGGGTCCGCCGGGGAGCTGTTTTTT
few	TRBV18	TRBJ2-4	14	TRBD1	CASSPGQGGSIQYF	TGTGCCAGCTCACCGGGACAGGGAGGATCCATTCAGTACTTC
-	TRBV19	TRBJ2-7	15	-	CASSIGSAQAYEQYF	TGTGCCAGTAGTATAGGGTCAGCGCAAGCCTACGAGCAGTACTTC
once	TRBV5-1	TRBJ2-2	16	TRBD1	CASSKDRGTNTGELFF	TGCGCCAGCAGCAAGGACAGGGGCACGAACACCGGGGAGCTGTTTTTT
-	TRBV18	TRBJ1-1	14	-	CASSQSRGNTEAFF	TGTGCCAGCTCACAAAGCCGGGGGAACACTGAAGCTTTCTTT
-	TRBV10-2	TRBJ1-1	16	TRBD1	CASSEKLTGGFAEAFF	TGCGCCAGCAGTGAGAAATTGACAGGGGGCTTCGCTGAAGCTTTCTTT
once	TRBV10-3	TRBJ2-6	17	TRBD1	CAISVTGGESGANVLTF	TGTGCCATCAGTGTAACAGGGGGCGAGTCTGGGGCCAACGTCCTGACTTTC
-	TRBV5-3	TRBJ1-2	13	-	CAKRSAVYYGYTF	TGTGCCAAGAGGTCAGCCGTTTATTATGGCTACACCTTC
few	TRBV27	TRBJ2-1	17	-	CASSLSASGLTYNEQFF	TGTGCCAGCAGTTTATCGGCGAGCGGGCTTACATACAATGAGCAGTTCTTC
-	TRBV6-1	TRBJ1-2	13	-	CASSPDSPYGYTF	TGTGCCAGTTCTCCTGACAGTCCCTATGGCTACACCTTC
-	TRBV5-6	TRBJ2-7	13	TRBD2	CASSRLAVYEQYF	TGTGCCAGCAGCAGACTAGCGGTCTACGAGCAGTACTTC
-	TRBV19	TRBJ1-5	19	-	CASTNLPGKVPLSNQPQHF	TGTGCCAGTACCAATCTACCGGGGAAGGTGCCGCTGAGCAATCAGCCCCAGCATTTT
-	TRBV19	TRBJ2-3	16	TRBD1	CASSRGTGSFTDTQYF	TGTGCCAGTAGTAGGGGGACAGGAAGTTTCACAGATACGCAGTATTTT
-	TRBV9	TRBJ1-2	13	-	CASSPTGKEGYTF	TGTGCCAGCAGCCCGACGGGAAAGGAGGGCTACACCTTC
-	TRBV19	TRBJ1-5	15	TRBD1	CASSGQGISNQPQHF	TGTGCCAGTAGTGGACAGGGTATCAGCAATCAGCCCCAGCATTTT
-	TRBV28	TRBJ2-3	13	-	CASSPPVEGVEYF	TGTGCCAGCAGCCCTCCGGTCGAGGGCGTGGAGTATTTT
-	TRBV6-5	TRBJ1-5	15	TRBD1	CASSRQGAGNQPQHF	TGTGCCAGCAGTAGACAGGGTGCTGGCAATCAGCCCCAGCATTTT
-	TRBV7-8	TRBJ1-6	15	-	CASSSQEADNSPLHF	TGTGCCAGCAGCTCTCAGGAGGCGGATAATTCACCCCTCCACTTT
-	TRBV6-6	TRBJ1-5	15	TRBD1	CASWGYDRVGQPQHF	TGTGCCAGTTGGGGATATGACAGGGTTGGGCAGCCCCAGCATTTT
medium-sized	TRBV11-2	TRBJ2-3	16	-	CASSPVPDYITDTQYF	TGTGCCAGCAGCCCTGTCCCGGACTATATCACAGATACGCAGTATTTT
-	TRBV5-1	TRBJ2-1	16	TRBD2	CASSLVAGGSYNEQFF	TGCGCCAGCAGCTTGGTAGCGGGGGGCTCCTACAATGAGCAGTTCTTC
few	TRBV13	TRBJ1-6	15	TRBD1	CASRGQGAPGSPLHF	TGTGCCAGCAGGGGACAGGGGGCGCCCGGTTCACCCCTCCACTTT
-	TRBV10-3	TRBJ2-5	13	-	CAIGRQVPETQYF	TGTGCCATCGGGAGACAGGTGCCAGAGACCCAGTACTTC
-	TRBV28	TRBJ1-2	12	-	CASSSDSRGYTF	TGTGCCAGCAGCTCCGACAGCCGTGGCTACACCTTC
-	TRBV5-6	TRBJ2-5	14	TRBD2	CASSLTSDQETQYF	TGTGCCAGCAGCTTGACTAGCGATCAAGAGACCCAGTACTTC
few	TRBV7-2	TRBJ2-1	13	-	CASSSGRDDEQFF	TGTGCCAGCAGCTCCGGCCGGGATGATGAGCAGTTCTTC
-	TRBV5-1	TRBJ2-5	16	TRBD2	CASSFGLAGVGETQYF	TGCGCCAGCAGCTTCGGACTAGCGGGAGTAGGAGAGACCCAGTACTTC
-	TRBV15	TRBJ1-1	13	TRBD1	CATSQTGLTEAFF	TGTGCCACCAGCCAGACAGGGCTCACTGAAGCTTTCTTT
-	TRBV6-1	TRBJ2-7	14	TRBD1	CASRRGGQGDEQYF	TGTGCCAGCAGGAGGGGAGGACAGGGAGACGAGCAGTACTTC